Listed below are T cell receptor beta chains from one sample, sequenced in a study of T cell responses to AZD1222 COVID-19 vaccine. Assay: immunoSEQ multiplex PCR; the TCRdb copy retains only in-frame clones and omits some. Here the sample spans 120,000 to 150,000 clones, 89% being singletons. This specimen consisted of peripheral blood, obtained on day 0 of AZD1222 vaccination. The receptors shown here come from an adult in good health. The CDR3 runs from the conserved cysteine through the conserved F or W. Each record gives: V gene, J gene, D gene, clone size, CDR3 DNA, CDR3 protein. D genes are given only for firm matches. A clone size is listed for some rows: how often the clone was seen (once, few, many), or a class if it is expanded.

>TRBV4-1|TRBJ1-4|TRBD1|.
TGCGCCAGCAGCCGAAAAGGGACAGATAATGAAAAACTGTTTTTT
CASSRKGTDNEKLFF
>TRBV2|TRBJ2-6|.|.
TGTGCCAGCACTGAGGCTGGGGCCAACGTCCTGACTTTC
CASTEAGANVLTF
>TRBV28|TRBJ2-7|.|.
TGTGCCAGCAGTTTAAAGGGATACGAGCAGTACTTC
CASSLKGYEQYF
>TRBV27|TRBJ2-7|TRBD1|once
TGTGCCAGCAGTGGGCCACGGACAGGGGACTACGAGCAGTACTTC
CASSGPRTGDYEQYF
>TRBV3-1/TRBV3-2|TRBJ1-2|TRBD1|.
TGTGCCAGCAGCCAGTGGACAGGGGCGGTTTCTTATGGCTACACCTTC
CASSQWTGAVSYGYTF
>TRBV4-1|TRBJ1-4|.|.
TGCGCCAGCAGCCCCCGACAGTTCAACAATGAAAAACTGTTTTTT
CASSPRQFNNEKLFF
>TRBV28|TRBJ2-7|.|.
TGTGCCAGCAGAGGGGTTCCTATCATCTACGAGCAGTACTTC
CASRGVPIIYEQYF
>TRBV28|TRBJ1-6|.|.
TGTGCCAGCAGTCCCACCACGGGGGGCTCCTATAATTCACCCCTCCACTTT
CASSPTTGGSYNSPLHF
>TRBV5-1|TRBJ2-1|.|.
TGCGCCAGCAGCTGGGACAACTACAATGAGCAGTTCTTC
CASSWDNYNEQFF
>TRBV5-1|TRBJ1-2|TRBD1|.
TGCGCCAGCAGCCCGGGACAGGACTATGGCTACACCTTC
CASSPGQDYGYTF
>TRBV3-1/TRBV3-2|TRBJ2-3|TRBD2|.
TGTGCCAGCAGCCTATACGGGACTAGCGGCACAGATACGCAGTATTTT
CASSLYGTSGTDTQYF
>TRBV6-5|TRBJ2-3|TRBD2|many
TGTGCCAGCAGCGGGACTAGCGGGAGTTCAGATACGCAGTATTTT
CASSGTSGSSDTQYF
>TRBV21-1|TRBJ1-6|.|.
TGTGCCAGCAGCACGAACAGGGGTGAGAATTCACCCCTCCACTTT
CASSTNRGENSPLHF
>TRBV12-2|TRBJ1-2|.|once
TGTGCAAGTCGCCCTAGATGGGGGGGCGACGACTATGGCTACACCTTC
CASRPRWGGDDYGYTF
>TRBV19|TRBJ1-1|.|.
TGTGCCAGTAGTATGGGGTACGACACTGAAGCTTTCTTT
CASSMGYDTEAFF
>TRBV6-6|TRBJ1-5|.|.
TGTGCCAGCAGGGGGGGAAGCAATCAGCCCCAGCATTTT
CASRGGSNQPQHF
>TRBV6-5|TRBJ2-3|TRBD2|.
TGTGCCAGCATGAGGGCGGGAGGGACAGATACGCAGTATTTT
CASMRAGGTDTQYF
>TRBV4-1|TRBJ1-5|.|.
TGCGCCAGCAGCCAAGCGGACAGCAATCAGCCCCAGCATTTT
CASSQADSNQPQHF
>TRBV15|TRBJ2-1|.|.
TGTGCCACCAGCTCTCGACCGACCCTAAACTACAATGAGCAGTTCTTC
CATSSRPTLNYNEQFF
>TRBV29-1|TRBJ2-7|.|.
TGCAGCGTTGAAGGGAAGAGGGCCTACGAGCAGTACTTC
CSVEGKRAYEQYF
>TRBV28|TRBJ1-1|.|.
TGTGCCAGCAGTTTAATTGGCGGACCGAACACTGAAGCTTTCTTT
CASSLIGGPNTEAFF
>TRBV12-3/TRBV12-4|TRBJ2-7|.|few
TGTGCCAGCAGTTTACTGGGCTACGAGCAGTACTTC
CASSLLGYEQYF